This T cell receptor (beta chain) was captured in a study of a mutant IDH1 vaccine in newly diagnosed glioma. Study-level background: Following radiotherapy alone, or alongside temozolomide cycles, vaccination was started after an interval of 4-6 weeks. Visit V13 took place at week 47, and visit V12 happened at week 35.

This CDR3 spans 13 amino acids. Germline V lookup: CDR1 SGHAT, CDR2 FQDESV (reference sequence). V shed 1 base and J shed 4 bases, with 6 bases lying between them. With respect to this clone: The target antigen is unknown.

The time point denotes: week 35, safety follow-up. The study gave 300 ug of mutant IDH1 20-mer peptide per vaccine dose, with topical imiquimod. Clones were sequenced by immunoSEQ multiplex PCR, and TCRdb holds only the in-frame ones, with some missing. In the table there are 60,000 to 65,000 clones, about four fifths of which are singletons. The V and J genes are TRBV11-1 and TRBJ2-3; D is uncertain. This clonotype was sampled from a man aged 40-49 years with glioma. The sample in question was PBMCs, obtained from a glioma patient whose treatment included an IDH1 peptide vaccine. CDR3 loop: CASSLDPPDTQYF. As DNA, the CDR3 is TGTGCCAGCAGCTTAGACCCGCCAGATACGCAGTATTTT.